The present TCR beta chain was sequenced within a study of blood T cell repertoires in COVID-19. Study background: The samples span acute and convalescent COVID-19 from the United States, Italy and Spain.

In the authors' workflow: By means of reference gene primer amplification, nucleated cell counts were estimated. Sequencing used immunoSEQ multiplex PCR; TCRdb keeps in-frame clones, though not all of them. Clone size and V and J calls were adopted from that table, with D and trimming inferred from the DNA. This table holds 85,000 to 100,000 clones, approximately 84% found once. This CDR3 is 14 amino acids long. Germline CDR1 SNHLY, CDR2 FYNNEI. V shed 3 bases, J shed 7 bases, and the junction held 4 bases outside the gene matches. The source is a woman aged 55-69 years with acute or convalescent COVID-19. Sample: peripheral blood. The rearrangement joins TRBV2 to TRBJ2-5; 11 bases are a match to TRBD2. The CDR3 protein is CASSEASGGSTQYF. The CDR3 region has the DNA TGTGCCAGCAGTGAGGCTAGCGGGGGGTCGACCCAGTACTTC.